This is a list of T cell receptor beta chains from one sample in a study of T cell changes during pregnancy in multiple sclerosis. TCRdb's copy holds only in-frame clones and misses some; the assay was immunoSEQ multiplex PCR. The repertoire has about 48,000 clones, approximately 92% of them found once; the top ten carry approximately 0.9%. This specimen was CD4+ T cells from peripheral blood mononuclear cells, taken in the second trimester of pregnancy. The origin of the receptors is a female donor in good health, enrolled as a control in a pregnancy study. Each CDR3 is given with its conserved first and last residue. A D gene is named only where the DNA matches it firmly. Some rows have no size entry. The others give once, few or many, or a class for an expanded clone.

v_gene,d_gene,abundance,j_gene,CDR3nt,CDR3aa
TRBV7-8,NA,NA,TRBJ1-1,TGTGCCAGCAGCCCCAACGGGGTCGGGGACACTGAAGCTTTCTTT,CASSPNGVGDTEAFF
TRBV18,NA,NA,TRBJ2-7,TGTGCCAGCTCACCAAGCCGGGACACGTCCTACGAGCAGTACTTC,CASSPSRDTSYEQYF
TRBV2,NA,NA,TRBJ1-4,TGTGCCAGCAGTGAAGGAGCAACTAATGAAAAACTGTTTTTT,CASSEGATNEKLFF
TRBV5-1,TRBD2,NA,TRBJ2-1,TGCGCCAGCAGCTTGGGGGAGGGCCTCGGTGAGCAGTTCTTC,CASSLGEGLGEQFF
TRBV7-9,TRBD1,NA,TRBJ2-5,TGTGCCAGCAGCGTAGACAGGGTTGAGACCCAGTACTTC,CASSVDRVETQYF
TRBV4-1,NA,few,TRBJ1-1,TGCGCCAGCAGCCAAGGGTTAGTTAACACTGAAGCTTTCTTT,CASSQGLVNTEAFF
TRBV5-4,TRBD2,NA,TRBJ2-1,TGTGCCAGCAGCCAGAGGACTAGCGGAGATTACAATGAGCAGTTCTTC,CASSQRTSGDYNEQFF
TRBV6-5,TRBD1,NA,TRBJ1-5,TGTGCCAGCAGTTACACGACAGGGGACGATCAGCCCCAGCATTTT,CASSYTTGDDQPQHF
TRBV28,NA,NA,TRBJ2-7,TGTGCCAGCAGTTTAGGCTTCGAGCAGTACTTC,CASSLGFEQYF
TRBV13,NA,NA,TRBJ2-2,TGTGCCAGCAGCCCCGGACTTGACACCGGGGAGCTGTTTTTT,CASSPGLDTGELFF
TRBV28,NA,NA,TRBJ2-3,TGTGCCAGCAGTCCCACCCGACTAGTAGCAACAGATACGCAGTATTTT,CASSPTRLVATDTQYF
TRBV7-8,NA,NA,TRBJ1-1,TGTGCCAGCAGCACAGACAGGTTAGAGACTGAAGCTTTCTTT,CASSTDRLETEAFF
TRBV19,NA,NA,TRBJ2-7,TGTGCCAGTACCCAGGACATCTACTCCTACGAGCAGTACTTC,CASTQDIYSYEQYF
TRBV10-3,NA,NA,TRBJ2-3,TGTGCCATCAGCAGCCGGGATCGCACAGATACGCAGTATTTT,CAISSRDRTDTQYF
TRBV6-5,NA,NA,TRBJ1-2,TGTGCCAGCAGTTACTCTCCGGGGGATGGCTACACCTTC,CASSYSPGDGYTF
TRBV30,TRBD2,NA,TRBJ2-2,TGTGCCTGGAGTGAGTGGGCTAGCGGGAGTTTTACCGGGGAGCTGTTTTTT,CAWSEWASGSFTGELFF
TRBV5-1,NA,NA,TRBJ2-1,TGCGCCAGCAGCTTGTTCCTTCAGGGGAGCTCCTACAATGAGCAGTTCTTC,CASSLFLQGSSYNEQFF
TRBV6-1,TRBD1,NA,TRBJ2-5,TGTGCCAGCAGTGAAACCCTGACAGGGAATGCTATCGTGACCCAGTACTTC,CASSETLTGNAIVTQYF
TRBV28,TRBD1,NA,TRBJ1-5,TGTGCCAGCAACTCGGACAGGTTTTATTATAGCAATCAGCCCCAGCATTTT,CASNSDRFYYSNQPQHF
TRBV28,TRBD1,NA,TRBJ1-4,TGTGCCAGCAGTCCGACAGGGTTCGGAGAAAAACTGTTTTTT,CASSPTGFGEKLFF
TRBV4-2,NA,NA,TRBJ1-6,TGTGCCAGCAGCCAAGTACTCCGTGGGGCTAATTCACCCCTCCACTTT,CASSQVLRGANSPLHF
TRBV6-1,NA,NA,TRBJ2-1,TGTGCCAGCGTGGTCCCAGGGCATTCGGGTGAGCAGTTCTTC,CASVVPGHSGEQFF
TRBV18,TRBD1,NA,TRBJ1-5,TGTGCCAGCTCACGGGGCACAGGGGTGGGGCAGCCCCAGCATTTT,CASSRGTGVGQPQHF
TRBV5-1,NA,NA,TRBJ1-5,TGCGCCAGCAGCTTGGTCCCAGGGGGCAATCAGCCCCAGCATTTT,CASSLVPGGNQPQHF